This TCR beta chain was profiled in a study of T cell responses to AZD1222 COVID-19 vaccine. Notes on this clone: The target antigen is unknown.

Study-level findings and limits: Just 6 or 7 AZD1222 recipients were seropositive at baseline. Repertoire collection took place solely once the T cell response had peaked. Donors were chiefly white British, with a greater number of females, and clonal diversity was perhaps underestimated. As reported, nearly half of all spike-specific TCRs target variant regions that are unmutated.

Sequencing used immunoSEQ multiplex PCR; TCRdb keeps in-frame clones, though not all of them. The sample records about 190,000 clones, over 80% being singletons. The TCR sequence derives from an adult in good health. The sample here was peripheral blood, taken on day 0 of MenACWY control vaccination.

The CDR3, as DNA: TGTGCCAGCAGCTTGGGGGGACACGGAACCTATGGCTACACCTTC. Its protein is CASSLGGHGTYGYTF. This chain connects TRBV5-6 to TRBJ1-2; D is perhaps TRBD1 (6 bases). V was cut by 0 bases and J by 4 bases, with 13 bases left in between. This CDR3 region has 15 residues. Germline values: CDR1 SGHDT, CDR2 YYEEEE.